This paragraph covers one T cell receptor (beta chain) sequence. The antigen is unknown. Here immunoSEQ multiplex PCR was the method, and the copy in TCRdb shows in-frame clones only, minus some. The table includes 8,500 to 13,000 clones, roughly four fifths detected once. This record belongs to a study of pediatric ulcerative colitis. Germline values: CDR1 GTSNPN, CDR2 SVGIG (reference sequence). The CDR3 consists of 14 residues. Deletions cut 5 bases from V and 2 bases from J, with 15 bases between. Points from the study as a whole: In rectum, acute severe colitis had expanded clones and less diversity.

The rectum was sampled with one to two pinch biopsies at colonoscopy. The TCR comes from a girl aged 5-17 years who was a control in a study of pediatric ulcerative colitis. Specimen: gut tissue. The V gene is TRBV30, the J gene TRBJ1-2; possibly TRBD1 for D (5 bases). The CDR3 sequence is CAWFGGTVNYGYTF. The CDR3 DNA follows: TGTGCCTGGTTTGGGGGTACAGTCAACTATGGCTACACCTTC.